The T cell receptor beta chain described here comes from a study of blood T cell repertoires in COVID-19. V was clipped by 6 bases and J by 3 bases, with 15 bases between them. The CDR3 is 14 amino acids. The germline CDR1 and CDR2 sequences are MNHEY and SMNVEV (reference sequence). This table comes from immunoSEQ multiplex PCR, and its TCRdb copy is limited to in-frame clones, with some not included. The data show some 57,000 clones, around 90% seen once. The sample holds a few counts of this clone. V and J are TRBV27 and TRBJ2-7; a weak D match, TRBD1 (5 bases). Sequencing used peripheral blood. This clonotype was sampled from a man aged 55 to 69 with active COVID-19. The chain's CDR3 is CASSLPDRRYEQYF. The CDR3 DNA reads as TGTGCCAGCAGCCTCCCCGACAGACGCTACGAGCAGTACTTC.